This passage covers 22 T cell receptor beta chains from one sample sequenced in a study of T cell responses to AZD1222 COVID-19 vaccine. Using immunoSEQ multiplex PCR, the repertoire was profiled, and TCRdb retains in-frame clones only, with some absent. The sample carries 95,000 to 150,000 clones, around 93% recorded once. Specimen: peripheral blood, collected on day 0 of AZD1222 vaccination. These receptors all come from an adult in good health.

The chain has TRBV5-4 and TRBJ1-5, with D perhaps matching TRBD1 (5 bases). Per the germline V gene, CDR1 is SGHNT and CDR2 is YYREEE (reference sequence). The V end lost 2 bases, the J end lost 3 bases, and 12 bases lay between the germline ends. The length of the CDR3 is 15 residues. The CDR3 DNA reads TGTGCCAGCAGCTTCGGTCGGGACTACAATCAGCCCCAGCATTTT. Its protein is CASSFGRDYNQPQHF.

This chain uses TRBV27 with TRBJ2-1; D ambiguous. V shed 0 bases and J shed 0 bases, with 6 bases lying between them. CDR1 and CDR2 (germline): MNHEY, SMNVEV (reference sequence). The CDR3 is 15 amino acids. The CDR3 DNA follows: TGTGCCAGCAGTTTATCGGCGAGCTCCTACAATGAGCAGTTCTTC. Protein: CASSLSASSYNEQFF.

This chain joins TRBV19 and TRBJ1-4; a weak D match, TRBD1 (5 bases). Trimming left V 3 bases short and J 8 bases short, with 13 bases between. From germline, CDR1 is LNHDA and CDR2 SQIVND (reference sequence). The CDR3 loop spans 14 amino acids. Here the CDR3 reads CASSIGAGREKLFF. For the CDR3, the DNA is TGTGCCAGTAGTATCGGGGCGGGGCGAGAAAAACTGTTTTTT.

This chain links TRBV2 with TRBJ1-1, with D possibly matching TRBD1 (5 bases). The CDR3 totals 13 residues. Germline V gene sequence: CDR1 SNHLY, CDR2 FYNNEI. Between the trimmed V and J ends, which lost 7 bases and 1 base, there was a span of 10 bases. DNA for the CDR3: TGTGCCAGCACCGGAACAGGGAACACTGAAGCTTTCTTT. Protein product: CASTGTGNTEAFF. Using reference TRBV2 and TRBJ1-1 for the parts outside the CDR3, the full variable domain is EPEVTQTPSHQVTQMGQEVILRCVPISNHLYFYWYRQILGQKVEFLVSFYNNEISEKSEIFDDQFSVERPDGSNFTLKIRSTKLEDSAMYFCASTGTGNTEAFFGQGTRLTVV.

The chain uses TRBV6-4 and TRBJ2-7, with 10 bases aligning to TRBD2. After removal of 4 bases from V and 7 bases from J, the junction contained 7 bases not matched to a gene. CDR1 is MRHNA and CDR2 is SNTAGT in the germline V gene. CDR3 length equals 14 residues. This CDR3 is CASSVASGSFEQYF. The CDR3 region has the DNA TGTGCCAGCAGTGTGGCTAGCGGGAGTTTTGAGCAGTACTTC.

This sequence joins TRBV4-2 and TRBJ2-7; 7 bases line up with TRBD2. Germline V lookup: CDR1 LGHNA, CDR2 YNFKEQ. The CDR3 spans 13 residues. V lost 3 bases to trimming and J lost 4 bases; unmatched junction nucleotides: 3. The DNA for the CDR3 is TGTGCCAGCAGCCACGGACTAGGGTACGAGCAGTACTTC. This translates into CASSHGLGYEQYF.

J is TRBJ1-1 and V is TRBV25-1, with 7 positions matching TRBD1. V shed 6 bases and J 3 bases; nucleotides not matched to a gene: 4. The CDR3 loop spans 13 amino acids. Per germline, CDR1 MGHDK and CDR2 SYGVNS. CDR3: CASRHRGDTEAFF. The CDR3 DNA reads as TGTGCCAGCAGGCACAGGGGAGACACTGAAGCTTTCTTT.

The J gene is TRBJ1-5, the V gene TRBV6-4, with D uncertain. Germline CDR1 MRHNA, CDR2 SNTAGT. This CDR3 comprises 15 residues. V was shortened by 3 bases and J by 1 base, with 10 bases between the two germline ends. In nucleotides, the CDR3 is TGTGCCAGCAGTGATTTAGGGCAGAGCAATCAGCCCCAGCATTTT. It encodes CASSDLGQSNQPQHF.

J is TRBJ1-4 and V is TRBV5-1, with unresolved D. The CDR3 sequence is 13 residues long. Germline CDR1 and CDR2: SGHRS and YFSETQ. Trimming removed 9 bases at V and 0 bases at J, with 9 bases between. CDR3 nucleotide sequence: TGCGCCACTCGGTTTGCAACTAATGAAAAACTGTTTTTT. Translating gives CATRFATNEKLFF.

The V call is TRBV7-8, the J call TRBJ1-2, with no clear D. V was shortened by 5 bases and J by 4 bases, with 17 bases between the two germline ends. Germline V lookup: CDR1 SGHVS, CDR2 FQNEAQ. This CDR3 is built from 15 residues. This chain's CDR3 is CASSPMVYHGYGYTF. Here the CDR3 DNA reads TGTGCCAGCAGCCCAATGGTGTACCATGGCTATGGCTACACCTTC.

This chain uses TRBV23-1 with TRBJ1-1, with 8 bases matching TRBD1. TRBV23-1 is an open reading frame, and its role is uncertain. Trimming cost V 3 bases and J 0 bases; bases outside gene matches: 9. The length of the CDR3 is 17 residues. CDR3: CASSHPRQGWMNTEAFF. The CDR3 DNA follows: TGCGCCAGCAGTCACCCTAGACAGGGGTGGATGAACACTGAAGCTTTCTTT.

The V and J genes are TRBV4-2 and TRBJ1-3; no reliable D call. The V gene lost 0 bases and the J gene lost 0 bases, with 12 bases spanning the gap. The CDR3 is made up of 17 amino acids. Germline CDR1 is LGHNA and CDR2 is YNFKEQ. This CDR3 reads CASSQDLTRRSGNTIYF. The DNA for the CDR3 is TGTGCCAGCAGCCAAGATTTGACAAGACGCTCTGGAAACACCATATATTTT.

This clone was seen a handful of times. The genes are TRBV10-1 and TRBJ2-7, with D maybe TRBD2 (5 bases). Looked up from germline, CDR1 is WNHNN and CDR2 is SYGVQD (reference sequence). The ends were cut back, 5 bases at V and 1 base at J, with 6 bases in the middle. The CDR3 has 12 amino acids. CDR3 region: CASSSGSYEQYF. The CDR3 nucleotides read TGCGCCAGCAGTAGCGGTTCCTACGAGCAGTACTTC.

This sequence joins TRBV6-5 and TRBJ1-1, with a weak D call TRBD1 (6 bases). Deletions cut 4 bases from V and 2 bases from J, with 14 bases between. Per the germline V gene, CDR1 is MNHEY and CDR2 is SVGAGI. This CDR3 is 15 amino acids long. CDR3 loop: CASSLNGQLNTEAFF. The CDR3 DNA sequence: TGTGCCAGCAGTTTGAACGGACAGCTAAACACTGAAGCTTTCTTT.

The CDR3 protein is CASSPLGIDSPLHF. The CDR3 DNA reads TGTGCCAGCAGTCCTTTAGGGATTGATTCACCCCTCCACTTT. The chain joins TRBV6-6 to TRBJ1-6; no firm D call. The CDR3 runs to 14 residues. V lost 5 bases and J lost 8, with 13 bases in between. CDR1 is MNHNY, CDR2 SVGAGI, per germline (reference sequence).

This chain connects TRBV7-3 to TRBJ2-7; D not resolved. The V gene lost 2 bases and the J gene lost 0 bases, with 14 bases spanning the gap. The CDR3 covers 16 residues. Germline V CDR1 and CDR2: SGHTA, FQGTGA. The CDR3 coding sequence is TGTGCCAGCAGCTTATTGCCGGGTCTCATCTCCTACGAGCAGTACTTC. Encoded protein: CASSLLPGLISYEQYF.

The gene calls are TRBV6-5 and TRBJ2-1; weak D call: TRBD1 (6 bases). In germline, CDR1 is MNHEY, CDR2 SVGAGI. The CDR3 is 15 amino acids. V shed 6 bases and J shed 0 bases, with 12 bases lying between them. The CDR3 nucleotides are TGTGCCAGCAGCCGACAGGTTAGCTCCTACAATGAGCAGTTCTTC. It yields the protein CASSRQVSSYNEQFF.

The rearrangement joins TRBV6-5 to TRBJ1-2; D ambiguous. Trimming removed 2 bases at V and 4 bases at J, with 14 bases between. The V gene's germline CDR1 is MNHEY and CDR2 SVGAGI. The CDR3 covers 15 residues. The CDR3 nucleotides are TGTGCCAGCAGTTACGCCGGGGTACTAGCCTATGGCTACACCTTC. Its translation is CASSYAGVLAYGYTF.

This clone has just one count. The V call is TRBV24-1, the J call TRBJ2-1; 10 bases map to TRBD1. The CDR3 runs 14 residues. Germline values: CDR1 KGHDR, CDR2 SFDVKD. Unmatched junction bases numbered 9, after V lost 9 bases and J lost 8 bases. The CDR3 is CATASGTGVDEQFF. The CDR3 DNA follows: TGTGCCACCGCATCCGGGACAGGGGTTGATGAGCAGTTCTTC.

The J gene is TRBJ1-1, the V gene TRBV19; D not resolved. The length of the CDR3 is 16 residues. Trimming pared 3 bases from V and 0 bases from J, leaving 14 bases between. Per the germline V gene, CDR1 is LNHDA and CDR2 is SQIVND (reference sequence). This CDR3 is CASSISEVVMNTEAFF. In DNA form, the CDR3 reads TGTGCCAGTAGTATCAGCGAAGTTGTCATGAACACTGAAGCTTTCTTT.

The V and J genes are TRBV3-1 (or the pseudogene TRBV3-2) and TRBJ2-1; D ambiguous. CDR1 and CDR2 (germline): LGHDT, YNNKEL (reference sequence). V was trimmed by 4 bases and J by 0 bases, leaving 10 bases between them. This CDR3 has 15 residues. This chain's CDR3 is CASSPIVDSYNEQFF. In DNA form, the CDR3 reads TGTGCCAGCAGCCCAATAGTGGACTCCTACAATGAGCAGTTCTTC.

Here the CDR3 reads CASSTGSSNQPQHF. The CDR3 DNA reads as TGTGCCAGCTCAACGGGGTCGAGCAATCAGCCCCAGCATTTT. The chain links TRBV18 to TRBJ1-5; D is unclear. Germline CDR1 reads KGHSH; CDR2 reads LQKENI. Trimming pared 5 bases from V and 1 base from J, leaving 9 bases between. CDR3 length: 14 residues.